A selection of T cell receptor beta chains follows, all from one sample in a study of blood T cell repertoires in COVID-19. The data were produced by immunoSEQ multiplex PCR, yet TCRdb's version contains in-frame clones alone and is incomplete. The sample yields 450,000 or so clones, 89% seen once. Sequencing used peripheral blood. The origin of the receptors is a man between 18 and 29 years old with COVID-19, enrolled during active disease. Both conserved end residues are part of each CDR3. A D gene is named only where the DNA matches it firmly. The size entry is marked missing in some rows and otherwise reads once, few, many or a size class.

cdr3_nt,cdr3_aa,clone_size,j_call,d_call,v_call
TGCGCCAGCAGACTCCAGGGAAATGGAATGAACACTGAAGCTTTCTTT,CASRLQGNGMNTEAFF,.,TRBJ1-1,.,TRBV5-1
TGCAGTGCCGACTATAACTATGGCTACACCTTC,CSADYNYGYTF,.,TRBJ1-2,.,TRBV20-1
TGTGCCAGCAGAGGGACTAGCGGGAGAGATGAGCAGTACTTC,CASRGTSGRDEQYF,.,TRBJ2-7,TRBD2,TRBV28
TGTGCCAGCAGCTTCTCCCCGGGACTAGCGGGAGTAAATACGCAGTATTTT,CASSFSPGLAGVNTQYF,.,TRBJ2-3,TRBD2,TRBV5-6
TGCAGTGCTAGTAGGCCAGGCAATGAGCAGTTCTTC,CSASRPGNEQFF,few,TRBJ2-1,.,TRBV20-1
TGTGCCAGTAGTATAGTCCCTGCGGGACCGGTTTCCTACGAGCAGTACTTC,CASSIVPAGPVSYEQYF,.,TRBJ2-7,.,TRBV19
TGCAGCGTTGTTTCAGGGCCGGATACGCAGTATTTT,CSVVSGPDTQYF,.,TRBJ2-3,.,TRBV29-1
TGTGCCAGCAGCTTCACCGCCCTAAGCACAGATACGCAGTATTTT,CASSFTALSTDTQYF,.,TRBJ2-3,.,TRBV7-8
TGTGCCAGCAGTGAATACTGGGGAGACACTGAAGCTTTCTTT,CASSEYWGDTEAFF,.,TRBJ1-1,.,TRBV6-4
TGCGCCAGCGGCCGGGGGGACGGGAATTCACCCCTCCACTTT,CASGRGDGNSPLHF,.,TRBJ1-6,.,TRBV5-1
TGTGCCAGCAGTGACTCGAACACGAATGAGCAGTTCTTC,CASSDSNTNEQFF,.,TRBJ2-1,.,TRBV6-4
TGTGCCAGCAGCTACCCTAGCGGGGGGGTAAGGGAGACCCAGTACTTC,CASSYPSGGVRETQYF,.,TRBJ2-5,TRBD2,TRBV5-6
TGTGCCAGCAGTTACGGCCTCCCTGGGCTTGGAAACACCATATATTTT,CASSYGLPGLGNTIYF,.,TRBJ1-3,.,TRBV6-6